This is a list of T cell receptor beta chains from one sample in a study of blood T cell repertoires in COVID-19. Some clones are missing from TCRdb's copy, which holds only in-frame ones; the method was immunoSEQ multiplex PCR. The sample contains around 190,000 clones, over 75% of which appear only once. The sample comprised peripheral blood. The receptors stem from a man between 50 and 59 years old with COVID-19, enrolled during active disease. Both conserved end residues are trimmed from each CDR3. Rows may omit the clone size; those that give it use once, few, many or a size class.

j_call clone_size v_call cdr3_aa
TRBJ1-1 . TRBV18 ASSSSENTEAF
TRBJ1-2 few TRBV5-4 ASSLNSYGYT
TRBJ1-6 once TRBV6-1 ASSEDRDSPLH
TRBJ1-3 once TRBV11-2 ASQFQGAGNTIY
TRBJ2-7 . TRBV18 ASSPSRGSTGVEQY
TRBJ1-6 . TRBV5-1 ASRPWTAEDSPLH
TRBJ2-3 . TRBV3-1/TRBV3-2 ASSQTGQTTDTQY
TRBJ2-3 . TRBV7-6 AISPSGGLTDTQY
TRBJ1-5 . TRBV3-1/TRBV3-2 ASGPRGLAQPQH
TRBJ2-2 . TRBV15 ATSRTGGSVTGELF
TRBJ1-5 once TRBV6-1 ASSEWYYTQSNQPQH
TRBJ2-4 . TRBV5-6 ASSLYRVAKNIQY
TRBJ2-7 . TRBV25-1 ASSPDEGGRFYEQY
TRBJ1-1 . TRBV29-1 SVEGSGSTEAF
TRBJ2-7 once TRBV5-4 ASSQDSSSLY
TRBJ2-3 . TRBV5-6 ASSFPVGAGGPFNTQY
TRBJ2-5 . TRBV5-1 ASRLGQQETQY
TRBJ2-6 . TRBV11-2 ASSLEVRGGAGANVLT
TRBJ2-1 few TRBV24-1 ATSDPRQGDYNEQF
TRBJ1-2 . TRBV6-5 ASSSRFGQGHYGYT
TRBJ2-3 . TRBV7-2 ASSEGQGPDTQY
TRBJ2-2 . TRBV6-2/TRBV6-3 ASSYSYRAYANTGELF
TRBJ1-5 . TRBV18 ASSPGGGRQPQH
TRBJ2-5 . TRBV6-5 ASIDRGQETQY